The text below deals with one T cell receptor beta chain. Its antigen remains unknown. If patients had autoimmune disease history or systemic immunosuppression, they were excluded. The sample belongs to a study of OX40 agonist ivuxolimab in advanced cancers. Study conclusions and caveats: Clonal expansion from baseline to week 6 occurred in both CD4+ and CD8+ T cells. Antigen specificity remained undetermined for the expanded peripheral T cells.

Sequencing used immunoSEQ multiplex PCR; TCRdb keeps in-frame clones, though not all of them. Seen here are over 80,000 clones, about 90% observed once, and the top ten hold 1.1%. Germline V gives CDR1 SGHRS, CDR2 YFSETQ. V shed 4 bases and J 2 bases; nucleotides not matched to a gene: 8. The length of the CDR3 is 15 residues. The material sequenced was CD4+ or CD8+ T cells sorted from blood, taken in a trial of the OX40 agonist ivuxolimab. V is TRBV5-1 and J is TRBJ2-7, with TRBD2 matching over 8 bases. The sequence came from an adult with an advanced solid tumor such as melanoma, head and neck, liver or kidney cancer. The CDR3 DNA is TGCGCCAGCAGCCCGGGGGGGACGGGACCCTACGAGCAGTACTTC. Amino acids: CASSPGGTGPYEQYF.